What follows are 10 T cell receptor beta chains derived from one specimen sequenced in a study of memory CD8 T cells in hepatitis C reinfection. The time point denotes: pre-reinfection, 55 to 20 weeks before reinfection detection. Sorted cells were sequenced directly ex vivo without any in vitro expansion. Sequencing used immunoSEQ multiplex PCR; TCRdb keeps in-frame clones, though not all of them. The data show 50,000 or so clones, 89% seen once. The sequencing input was naive CD8+ T cells sorted from blood. These receptor sequences come from a man between 18 and 29 years old with hepatitis C virus infection.

To note about this clone: Additional DNA sequences in this sample encode the identical CDR3. V is TRBV29-1 and J is TRBJ2-5; possible D gene TRBD2, 6 bases. Germline assignment: CDR1 SQVTM and CDR2 ANQGSEA. V dropped 4 bases and J dropped 2 bases, with 14 bases sitting between them. CDR3 length: 14 amino acids. CDR3 DNA sequence: TGCAGCGTTGCGGCACGGGAGACACAAGAGACCCAGTACTTC. This encodes CSVAARETQETQYF.

The CDR3 nucleotides read TGTGCCAGCAGCCCGGACAGCCCGGGGAGGGTTAACACTGAAGCTTTCTTT. Translation: CASSPDSPGRVNTEAFF. The gene calls are TRBV5-4 and TRBJ1-1; D possibly corresponds to TRBD1 (6 bases). V dropped 4 bases and J dropped 2 bases, with 21 bases sitting between them. This CDR3 has 17 residues. CDR1 and CDR2 from the germline V gene are SGHNT and YYREEE (reference sequence).

This clone was seen a single time. The CDR3 DNA is TGTGCCAGCAGAATTAGGACAGGGTCCTACGAGCAGTACTTC. It specifies CASRIRTGSYEQYF. This chain connects TRBV28 to TRBJ2-7, with TRBD1 matching 8 bases. The V and J ends lost 6 bases and 1 base, in that order; junction bases with no gene match: 5. The CDR3 length is 14 residues. Germline CDR1 MDHEN, CDR2 SYDVKM.

V is TRBV28 and J is TRBJ1-5, with a weak D call TRBD1 (5 bases). Trimming stripped 2 bases from V and 4 bases from J, with 12 bases between. There are 15 residues in the CDR3. Germline CDR1 reads MDHEN; CDR2 reads SYDVKM. The CDR3 spells CASSLRGGVNQPQHF. Here the CDR3 DNA reads TGTGCCAGCAGTTTAAGGGGAGGGGTGAATCAGCCCCAGCATTTT.

This chain links TRBV27 with TRBJ2-3, with D maybe TRBD2 (5 bases). Germline-derived CDR1 and CDR2 are MNHEY and SMNVEV (reference sequence). CDR3 length: 15 amino acids. Trimming left V 3 bases short and J 2 bases short, with 12 bases between. The CDR3 DNA sequence: TGTGCCAGCAGTTTCCTCGGACTGAACACAGATACGCAGTATTTT. Its translation: CASSFLGLNTDTQYF.

This clone was counted a few times. The J gene is TRBJ2-7, the V gene TRBV6-6; 9 nucleotides align to TRBD1. Germline CDR1 and CDR2: MNHNY and SVGAGI (reference sequence). Trimming removed 6 bases from V and 3 bases from J; junction bases left unmatched: 9. The CDR3 has 15 amino acids. The CDR3 spells CASRPGTGNFYEQYV. As DNA, the CDR3 is TGTGCCAGCAGACCCGGGACAGGGAATTTCTACGAGCAGTACGTC.

The rearrangement joins TRBV5-1 to TRBJ2-1, with TRBD2 matching 9 bases. CDR1 is SGHRS and CDR2 is YFSETQ in the germline V gene. Losses at the gene ends were 3 bases for V and 0 bases for J; bases not matched to a gene: 7. The CDR3 length is 17 residues. The CDR3 region has the DNA TGCGCCAGCAGCTGGGGCTCTAGCGGGGTCTCCTACAATGAGCAGTTCTTC. Translated: CASSWGSSGVSYNEQFF.

The CDR3 region has the DNA TGTGCCAGCAGTGACCGGACAGGTTTAAATGGCTACACCTTC. Translation: CASSDRTGLNGYTF. This sequence joins TRBV6-1 and TRBJ1-2; 7 nucleotides agree with TRBD1. V gave up 3 bases and J gave up 6 bases; unmatched junction bases: 7. The CDR3 sequence is 14 residues long. Looked up from germline, CDR1 is MNHNS and CDR2 is SASEGT.

The J gene is TRBJ2-7, the V gene TRBV6-5, with D maybe TRBD2 (5 bases). Trimming cost V 9 bases and J 1 base, with 10 bases left between them. CDR1 is MNHEY, CDR2 SVGAGI, per germline. This CDR3 has 12 amino acids. CDR3 sequence reads: CASRTYSYEQYF. The CDR3 DNA reads as TGTGCCAGTCGGACTTATTCCTACGAGCAGTACTTC.

The V gene is TRBV27, the J gene TRBJ2-7; D unclear. Trimming shortened V by 2 bases and J by 2 bases, and 10 bases separated the two germline ends. Germline CDR1 and CDR2: MNHEY and SMNVEV (reference sequence). The CDR3 spans 14 residues. This chain's CDR3 is CASSLGPLAYEQYF. The CDR3 DNA sequence: TGTGCCAGCAGTTTAGGCCCTCTGGCCTACGAGCAGTACTTC.